The sequence of this T cell receptor (beta chain) was determined in a study of human versus mouse CDR3 diversity and MHC coevolution. Overall study context: Reported immunoSEQ sensitivity was one in 200,000 T cells, with reduced amplification bias. Each sample yielded roughly 5.5 x 10^6 to 1.8 x 10^7 valid reads.

CDR3 length: 17 amino acids. Germline V CDR1 and CDR2: LGHNT, FRNRAP. Deletions cut 0 bases from V and 3 bases from J, with 16 bases between. Study-wide points: The lowest clonal inequality scores came from two of three human donors.

Points on this clone: Its target is not known.

Sorting isolated naive CD4 T cells lacking CD45RO and expressing CD62L. Some clones are missing from TCRdb's copy, which holds only in-frame ones; the method was immunoSEQ multiplex PCR. In the table there are some 82,000 clones, around 95% of which are singletons. This sequence originates from a person between 30 and 69 years old in good health. The sequenced material came from naive CD4+ T cells from blood. Subset indicated: CD45RO-negative CD62L-positive naive CD4 T cells. The chain joins TRBV12-5 to TRBJ2-3; D perhaps matches TRBD2 (5 bases). The DNA for the CDR3 is TGTGCTAGTGGTTTGGTATTGGGGTCGAGCGGAACAGATACGCAGTATTTT. Its translation is CASGLVLGSSGTDTQYF.